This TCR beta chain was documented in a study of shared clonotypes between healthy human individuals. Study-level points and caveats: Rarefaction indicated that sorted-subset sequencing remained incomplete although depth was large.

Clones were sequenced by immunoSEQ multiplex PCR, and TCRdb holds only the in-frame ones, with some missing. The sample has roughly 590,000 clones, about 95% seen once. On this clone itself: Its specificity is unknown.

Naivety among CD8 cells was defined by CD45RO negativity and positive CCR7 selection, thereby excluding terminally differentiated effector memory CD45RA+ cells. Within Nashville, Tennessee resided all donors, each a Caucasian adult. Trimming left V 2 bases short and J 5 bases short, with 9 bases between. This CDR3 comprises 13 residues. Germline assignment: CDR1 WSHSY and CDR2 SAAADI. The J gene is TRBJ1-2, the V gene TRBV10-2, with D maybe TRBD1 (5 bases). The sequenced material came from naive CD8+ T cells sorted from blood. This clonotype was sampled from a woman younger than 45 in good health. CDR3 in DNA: TGCGCCAGCAGTGAGGGGGGGTTGTATGGCTACACCTTC. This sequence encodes CASSEGGLYGYTF.